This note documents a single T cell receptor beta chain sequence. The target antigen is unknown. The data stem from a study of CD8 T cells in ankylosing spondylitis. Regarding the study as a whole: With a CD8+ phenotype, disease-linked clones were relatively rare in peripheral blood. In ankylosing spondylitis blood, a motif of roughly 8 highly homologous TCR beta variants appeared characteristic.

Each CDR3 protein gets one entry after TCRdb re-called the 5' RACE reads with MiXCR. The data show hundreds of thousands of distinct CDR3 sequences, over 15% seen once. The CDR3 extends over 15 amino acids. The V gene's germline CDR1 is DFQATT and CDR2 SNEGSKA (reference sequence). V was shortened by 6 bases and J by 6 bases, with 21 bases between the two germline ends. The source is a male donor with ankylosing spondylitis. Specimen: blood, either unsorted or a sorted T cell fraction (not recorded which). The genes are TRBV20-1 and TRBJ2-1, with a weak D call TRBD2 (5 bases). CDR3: CSALLGVGKINEQFF. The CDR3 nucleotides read TGCAGTGCCCTTCTTGGCGTCGGGAAGATCAATGAGCAGTTCTTC.